This T cell receptor beta chain was captured by sequencing in a study of technical replicates of blood from a few donors. As to this clone: In the same sample, other DNA sequences code for this CDR3.

CDR1 MNHEY and CDR2 SMNVEV come from the germline V gene (reference sequence). V dropped 5 bases and J dropped 1 base, with 8 bases sitting between them. The CDR3 is made up of 13 amino acids. Some clones are missing from TCRdb's copy, which holds only in-frame ones; the method was immunoSEQ multiplex PCR. Of roughly 80,000 clones in the sample, 85% to 95% are singletons; the top ten hold over 0.4%. The sequence was collected from a human donor in good health. The rearrangement uses TRBV27 and TRBJ1-1; D is unclear. Material for sequencing was T cells isolated from PBMCs. The CDR3 region is CASSREGNTEAFF. The CDR3 DNA reads TGTGCCAGCAGTAGAGAGGGGAACACTGAAGCTTTCTTT.